The 29 T cell receptor beta chains presented below share a single source sample, sequenced in a study of beta chain features in type 1 diabetes (dated by TCRdb to 2017 to 2018). Findings and caveats that apply to the study as a whole: A moderate but significant shortening of TCRB CDR3 length was observed in type 1 diabetes patients in all four CD4+ subsets.

For these receptors, no antigen is known. Library generation was performed with the immunoSEQ multiplex PCR assay. The entire amount of isolated RNA was reverse transcribed using the High Capacity cDNA Reverse Transcription Kit, so the sequenced TCRB transcripts were expressed ones. In its TCRdb copy, this immuneACCESS table keeps in-frame sequences only and misses some clones. Where compared with another copy, unresolved V genes explain less than half of these, and the others have no known cause. For this sample the table gives more than 550,000 clones, of which around 15% were detected only once. The ten largest clones take up around 0.04% of the sample. Sequencing was carried out using naive CD4+ T cells from blood. The cell subset or site label of this sample denotes: true naive CD4+ T cells. The receptors were sampled from a man aged 18 to 30 with type 1 diabetes.

This clone has a handful of counts. This CDR3 reads CALDRGGTEAFF. The CDR3 nucleotides read TGTGCCTTGGACAGGGGTGGTACTGAAGCTTTCTTT. This chain uses TRBV30 with TRBJ1-1, with 9 bases fitting TRBD1. Germline lookup yields CDR1 GTSNPN and CDR2 SVGIG (reference sequence). This CDR3 comprises 12 residues. V dropped 7 bases and J dropped 5; count of bases not matched to a gene: 5.

This clone was seen more than once but under ten times. The chain employs TRBV2 and TRBJ2-6; D is unresolved. With 6 bases removed from V and 0 bases from J, the gap between germline ends came to 9 bases. CDR3 size: 15 residues. The germline CDR1 and CDR2 sequences are SNHLY and FYNNEI. The CDR3 loop reads CASRDGNSGANVLTF. The CDR3 DNA is TGTGCCAGCAGGGACGGAAACTCTGGGGCCAACGTCCTGACTTTC.

This clone was seen a few times. The chain is built from TRBV30 and TRBJ1-5; no reliable D call. CDR1 is GTSNPN and CDR2 is SVGIG in the germline V gene (reference sequence). V was pared by 5 bases and J by 6 bases, with 11 bases between. This CDR3 comprises 12 residues. CDR3 nucleotide sequence: TGTGCCTGGGGCCTGGGAGGTCAGCCCCAGCATTTT. This translates into CAWGLGGQPQHF. Full variable domain (missing parts from reference TRBV30 and TRBJ1-5): SQTIHQWPATLVQPVGSPLSLECTVEGTSNPNLYWYRQAAGRGLQLLFYSVGIGQISSEVPQNLSASRPQDRQFILSSKKLLLSDSGFYLCAWGLGGQPQHFGDGTRLSIL.

J is TRBJ2-3 and V is TRBV18, with D unclear. The V end was cut by 3 bases, the J end by 0 bases, with 13 bases between. The length of the CDR3 is 16 residues. Germline V gene lookup returns CDR1 KGHSH and CDR2 LQKENI. The CDR3 DNA reads as TGTGCCAGCTCACCGGCTACAGCCTCTAGCACAGATACGCAGTATTTT. Its translation: CASSPATASSTDTQYF.

The table lists this clone with a few counts. The chain is built from TRBV30 and TRBJ1-2; D might be TRBD1 (5 bases). Germline CDR1 is GTSNPN and CDR2 is SVGIG (reference sequence). V lost 0 bases, J lost 4 bases, and 9 bases lay in between. The CDR3 totals 13 residues. This chain's CDR3 is CAWSVGRVYGYTF. In DNA form, the CDR3 reads TGTGCCTGGAGTGTCGGCAGGGTCTATGGCTACACCTTC.

The chain is built from TRBV7-2 and TRBJ1-1; possible D gene TRBD1, 6 bases. In germline, CDR1 is SGHTA, CDR2 FQGNSA. CDR3 length: 12 residues. V shed 4 bases and J shed 5 bases, with 8 bases lying between them. The CDR3 protein is CASSSQGTEAFF. Written as DNA, the CDR3 is TGTGCCAGCAGCTCCCAGGGGACTGAAGCTTTCTTT. The whole variable domain, remainder taken from reference TRBV7-2 and TRBJ1-1, is GAGVSQSPSNKVTEKGKDVELRCDPISGHTALYWYRQSLGQGLEFLIYFQGNSAPDKSGLPSDRFSAERTGGSVSTLTIQRTQQEDSAVYLCASSSQGTEAFFGQGTRLTVV.

J is TRBJ2-1 and V is TRBV14; 13 bases align to TRBD2. CDR3 size: 15 residues. V dropped 4 bases and J dropped 7; count of bases not matched to a gene: 4. Germline V gene sequence: CDR1 SGHDN, CDR2 FVKESK. This CDR3 is CASSPRLAGGNEQFF. The CDR3, as DNA: TGTGCCAGCAGCCCTCGACTAGCGGGAGGTAATGAGCAGTTCTTC.

This clone was seen a handful of times. The gene calls are TRBV7-2 and TRBJ1-3; weak D call: TRBD1 (6 bases). With 5 bases removed from V and 2 bases from J, the gap between germline ends came to 13 bases. CDR3 length equals 15 residues. In germline, CDR1 is SGHTA, CDR2 FQGNSA. The CDR3 DNA reads TGTGCCAGCAGCAATCAGGGGAATACTGGAAACACCATATATTTT. This translates into CASSNQGNTGNTIYF.

This chain joins TRBV7-2 and TRBJ2-7; 12 bases match TRBD2. Per the germline V gene, CDR1 is SGHTA and CDR2 is FQGNSA. The CDR3 has 16 amino acids. J was trimmed by 3 bases and V by 5 bases; bases with no gene match: 8. The CDR3 bases are TGTGCCAGCAGCCATACCGGACTAGCGGGGAGCTACGAGCAGTACTTC. Protein product: CASSHTGLAGSYEQYF.

The chain uses TRBV9 and TRBJ2-5, with TRBD2 identical over 14 bases. CDR3 size: 15 residues. Germline V gives CDR1 SGDLS, CDR2 YYNGEE. J gave up 5 bases and V 3 bases, and 3 bases lay outside the gene matches. CDR3 loop: CASSGLAGGSETQYF. CDR3 nucleotide sequence: TGTGCCAGCAGCGGACTAGCGGGAGGGTCCGAGACCCAGTACTTC.

This clone was detected only once. CDR3 region: CASISDRGLLGGYTF. The DNA for the CDR3 is TGTGCCAGCATTTCGGACAGGGGGCTTTTGGGCGGCTACACCTTC. The chain uses TRBV2 and TRBJ1-2, with 11 bases fitting TRBD1. Germline lookup yields CDR1 SNHLY and CDR2 FYNNEI. The trim removed 7 bases at V and 8 bases at J, leaving 12 bases unmatched. The CDR3 has 15 amino acids.

In this sample, this clone turned up a few times. CDR3 sequence reads: CASSLEGLFAGELFF. DNA of the CDR3: TGCGCCAGCAGCTTGGAGGGGTTATTCGCCGGGGAGCTGTTTTTT. The rearrangement links TRBV5-1 to TRBJ2-2, with D possibly matching TRBD1 (5 bases). This CDR3 contains 15 residues. Trimming removed 0 bases from V and 6 bases from J, with 12 bases in between. Germline V CDR1 and CDR2: SGHRS, YFSETQ.

In this sample, this clone turned up once. The rearrangement joins TRBV11-2 to TRBJ2-5; 7 bases fit TRBD2. This CDR3 has 14 residues. Germline loops: CDR1 SGHAT, CDR2 FQNNGV. With V trimmed by 10 bases and J by 5 bases, 13 bases remained unmatched. The CDR3 sequence: CAIGPAGVTETQYF. CDR3 in DNA: TGTGCCATCGGGCCGGCGGGGGTAACGGAGACCCAGTACTTC.

On this clone: Other DNA sequences within the sample encode an identical CDR3. J is TRBJ2-6 and V is TRBV14; the D is unclear. This CDR3 is 15 amino acids long. Germline V gene lookup returns CDR1 SGHDN and CDR2 FVKESK. The germline V and J ends were trimmed by 1 base and 1 base, with 5 bases remaining between them. CDR3 in amino acids: CASSQGSSGANVLTF. CDR3 DNA: TGTGCCAGCAGCCAAGGATCGTCTGGGGCCAACGTCCTGACTTTC.

This clone was counted a few times. The rearrangement joins TRBV5-1 to TRBJ1-1, with D unclear. Germline V gene lookup returns CDR1 SGHRS and CDR2 YFSETQ. Trimming took 2 bases from V and 0 from J, leaving 5 bases between them. The CDR3 totals 13 residues. The CDR3 loop reads CASSFALNTEAFF. CDR3 nucleotide sequence: TGCGCCAGCAGCTTTGCGTTGAACACTGAAGCTTTCTTT.

The CDR3 sequence is CASSSRTSGGRGETQYF. CDR3 nucleotides: TGTGCCAGCAGCTCCCGGACTAGCGGGGGGCGGGGAGAGACCCAGTACTTC. The chain links TRBV7-6 to TRBJ2-5; 14 nucleotides line up with TRBD2. The J segment lost 4 bases and the V segment lost 4 bases, leaving 8 bases of the junction unmatched. Germline V gives CDR1 SGHVS, CDR2 FNYEAQ. This CDR3 is built from 17 residues.

This clone was detected only a few times. For the CDR3, the DNA is TGTGCCAGTGCTCAGGGACAGGGGTCCGGGGAGCTGTTTTTT. The encoded protein is CASAQGQGSGELFF. The chain joins TRBV19 to TRBJ2-2; 10 bases align to TRBD1. The CDR3 spans 14 residues. J lost 6 bases, V lost 8 bases, and 6 bases had no gene match. The germline gives CDR1 LNHDA, CDR2 SQIVND (reference sequence).

Points on this clone: Other nucleotide sequences from this sample produce the same CDR3. The gene calls are TRBV15 and TRBJ2-2; 8 nucleotides match TRBD1. The ends lost 1 base at V and 1 base at J; junction bases unmatched: 2. Germline V lookup: CDR1 LNHNV, CDR2 YYDKDF (reference sequence). The CDR3 spans 16 residues. CDR3 in DNA: TGTGCCACCAGCAGAGGTGGGACAGGGAACACCGGGGAGCTGTTTTTT. Translated, it gives CATSRGGTGNTGELFF.

The chain joins TRBV7-9 to TRBJ2-5; 8 nucleotides agree with TRBD1. After removal of 5 bases from V and 5 bases from J, the junction contained 4 bases not matched to a gene. Germline V gene sequence: CDR1 SEHNR, CDR2 FQNEAQ (reference sequence). The CDR3 runs to 13 residues. The CDR3 region is CASSRDRFETQYF. The CDR3 coding sequence is TGTGCCAGCAGCCGGGACAGGTTCGAGACCCAGTACTTC.

This clone has a handful of counts. For the CDR3, the DNA is TGTGCCAGCAGCCTAAGACAGGGGGATCAGCCCCAGCATTTT. Amino acids: CASSLRQGDQPQHF. This chain joins TRBV7-2 and TRBJ1-5; 9 nucleotides line up with TRBD1. Germline-derived CDR1 and CDR2 are SGHTA and FQGNSA. The trim removed 5 bases at V and 5 bases at J, leaving 4 bases unmatched. This CDR3 is 14 amino acids long.

This clone was detected only a few times. The gene calls are TRBV29-1 and TRBJ2-3; 9 bases match TRBD1. This CDR3 contains 17 residues. Looked up from germline, CDR1 is SQVTM and CDR2 is ANQGSEA. Trimming at V came to 6 bases and at J to 0 bases, leaving 13 bases not matched to a gene. For the CDR3, the DNA is TGCAGCGTGGTCGGCGGGGCGGACAGGGGTAGCACAGATACGCAGTATTTT. This codes for CSVVGGADRGSTDTQYF.

This clone was counted between two and nine times. CDR3 sequence reads: CASSSSEGGYTGELFF. The DNA for the CDR3 is TGTGCCAGCAGCTCGTCGGAAGGGGGCTACACCGGGGAGCTGTTTTTT. This chain joins TRBV7-8 and TRBJ2-2; 7 positions match TRBD1. This CDR3 comprises 16 residues. Trimming took 4 bases from V and 3 from J; bases not matched to a gene: 8. Germline CDR1 and CDR2: SGHVS and FQNEAQ. Full variable domain (outside the CDR3, taken from reference TRBV7-8 and TRBJ2-2): GAGVSQSPRYKVAKRGQDVALRCDPISGHVSLFWYQQALGQGPEFLTYFQNEAQLDKSGLPSDRFFAERPEGSVSTLKIQRTQQEDSAVYLCASSSSEGGYTGELFFGEGSRLTVL.

V and J are TRBV10-3 and TRBJ2-3, with D unclear. Germline loops: CDR1 ENHRY, CDR2 SYGVKD. Trimming removed 3 bases from V and 4 bases from J, with 14 bases in between. The CDR3 is 15 amino acids. The CDR3 DNA follows: TGTGCCATCAGTGACTCGCCTAACGGCCCAGATACGCAGTATTTT. Encoded protein: CAISDSPNGPDTQYF.

A few counts support this clone. The rearrangement uses TRBV11-3 and TRBJ2-5; 9 nucleotides match TRBD2. Losses at the gene ends were 4 bases for V and 5 bases for J; bases not matched to a gene: 17. The CDR3 contains 18 residues. In germline, CDR1 is SGHNT, CDR2 YENEEA. CDR3 coding DNA: TGTGCCAGCAGCTCAAATTGGGGGTCTAGCGGGATCATGGAGACCCAGTACTTC. As protein: CASSSNWGSSGIMETQYF.

The V call is TRBV9, the J call TRBJ2-7; 8 positions agree with TRBD1. The CDR3 length is 15 residues. V dropped 0 bases and J dropped 3; count of bases not matched to a gene: 5. Germline loops: CDR1 SGDLS, CDR2 YYNGEE. Here the CDR3 reads CASSVEGQGVYEQYF. CDR3 nucleotides: TGTGCCAGCAGCGTAGAAGGACAGGGAGTCTACGAGCAGTACTTC.

This clone was seen more than once but under ten times. The rearrangement joins TRBV10-3 to TRBJ2-6; 9 bases line up with TRBD1. V lost 9 bases and J lost 3; bases outside the gene matches: 9. The CDR3 consists of 16 residues. CDR1 is ENHRY, CDR2 SYGVKD, per germline. In nucleotides, the CDR3 is TGTGCCATTGCGGGACAGGGCTTTAGTGGGGCCAACGTCCTGACTTTC. Translated: CAIAGQGFSGANVLTF.

This clone was observed a few times. This sequence joins TRBV30 and TRBJ2-2, with D unresolved. The CDR3 runs 15 residues. CDR1 and CDR2 (germline): GTSNPN, SVGIG (reference sequence). Trimming removed 3 bases from V and 1 base from J, with 12 bases in between. CDR3 sequence: CAWRPAWENTGELFF. The CDR3 DNA follows: TGTGCCTGGAGGCCCGCATGGGAGAACACCGGGGAGCTGTTTTTT. The variable domain in full, completed from reference TRBV30 and TRBJ2-2, reads SQTIHQWPATLVQPVGSPLSLECTVEGTSNPNLYWYRQAAGRGLQLLFYSVGIGQISSEVPQNLSASRPQDRQFILSSKKLLLSDSGFYLCAWRPAWENTGELFFGEGSRLTVL.

This clone was counted only a few times. The CDR3 reads CASSSSGSNTEAFF. CDR3 DNA sequence: TGTGCCAGCAGCTCCAGCGGCTCTAACACTGAAGCTTTCTTT. This sequence joins TRBV7-6 and TRBJ1-1, with D unresolved. Trimming left V 4 bases short and J 2 bases short, with 11 bases between. The CDR3 loop spans 14 amino acids. Germline CDR1 and CDR2: SGHVS and FNYEAQ.

This clone has just a few counts. The chain is built from TRBV20-1 and TRBJ1-1; no firm D call. CDR1 is DFQATT, CDR2 SNEGSKA, per germline (reference sequence). V was trimmed by 3 bases and J by 8 bases, leaving 10 bases between them. The CDR3 has 11 amino acids. CDR3 residues: CSARGDAEAFF. Written as DNA, the CDR3 is TGCAGTGCTAGGGGTGACGCAGAAGCTTTCTTT.